Below, 5 T cell receptor beta chains from the same sample are listed, as sequenced in a study of T cell clonotyping in hematopoietic cell transplantation. Produced via immunoSEQ multiplex PCR; TCRdb's table is partial and in-frame only. The sample lists around 8,400 clones; roughly 81% were seen once. The sequences come from peripheral blood mononuclear cells, collected 180 days after allogeneic stem cell transplant. Receptors originate from a female patient aged 50 to 60 who had an allogeneic stem cell transplant from an unrelated donor, so the T cells may come from the graft donor. Some clones in this sample may be carry-over from other donors' samples.

This clone was seen a few times. The chain joins TRBV29-1 to TRBJ1-2; 7 nucleotides match TRBD1. CDR1 and CDR2 from the germline V gene are SQVTM and ANQGSEA. This CDR3 comprises 14 residues. The junction had 9 bases not matched to a gene; V was cut back by 4 bases and J by 4 bases. The CDR3 loop is CSVGPRQGGYGYTF. CDR3 in DNA: TGCAGCGTTGGGCCCCGACAGGGCGGCTATGGCTACACCTTC.

The chain employs TRBV6-5 and TRBJ2-7; D unclear. The CDR3 consists of 12 residues. Germline V gene data show CDR1 as MNHEY and CDR2 as SVGAGI. V was cut by 8 bases and J by 0 bases, with 8 bases left in between. CDR3 in amino acids: CASGKVSYEQYF. DNA for the CDR3: TGTGCCAGCGGGAAAGTCTCCTACGAGCAGTACTTC.

The chain combines TRBV6-1 with TRBJ1-1, with D unresolved. CDR1 MNHNS and CDR2 SASEGT come from the germline V gene. CDR3 size: 11 residues. V dropped 2 bases and J dropped 9 bases, with 7 bases sitting between them. DNA for the CDR3: TGTGCCAGCAGTGAATTTGGTCAAGCTTTCTTT. This sequence encodes CASSEFGQAFF.

J is TRBJ2-1 and V is TRBV28; 8 bases match TRBD2. CDR3 length: 15 residues. Germline V gives CDR1 MDHEN, CDR2 SYDVKM. Trimming cost V 0 bases and J 7 bases; bases outside gene matches: 5. The CDR3 DNA sequence: TGTGCCAGCAGTTTATGGTCGGGAGGGCGGAATGAGCAGTTCTTC. This translates into CASSLWSGGRNEQFF.

This sequence joins TRBV7-2 and TRBJ1-4; D is undetermined. Trimming left V 4 bases short and J 8 bases short, with 14 bases between. The CDR3 runs to 14 residues. CDR1 and CDR2 (germline): SGHTA, FQGNSA. CDR3 protein: CASSSPGLREKLFF. CDR3 coding DNA: TGTGCCAGCAGCTCCCCCGGCTTAAGAGAAAAACTGTTTTTT.